This T cell receptor (beta chain) was identified in a study of cytomegalovirus exposure and HLA in healthy donors. Study observations and caveats: The authors listed over 150 TCR beta chains as cytomegalovirus-associated.

The PCR was carried out with 60 Vbeta primers and 13 Jbeta primers. TCRdb keeps only in-frame clones here, not all; method: immunoSEQ multiplex PCR. In the table there are about 150,000 clones, around 83% of which are singletons. Trimming removed 1 base at V and 4 bases at J, with 20 bases between. Germline V gives CDR1 SGHRS, CDR2 YFSETQ. CDR3 length: 17 residues. Notes on this clone: The antigen is unknown.

The clonotype was recovered from a woman under 30 in good health and CMV-seronegative. The material sequenced was PBMCs. V gene TRBV5-1 combines with J gene TRBJ1-2; D is unclear. The CDR3 region has the DNA TGCGCCAGCAGCTTGTCTGTGGAGGGCATAGAGGGCTATGGCTACACCTTC. It yields the protein CASSLSVEGIEGYGYTF.